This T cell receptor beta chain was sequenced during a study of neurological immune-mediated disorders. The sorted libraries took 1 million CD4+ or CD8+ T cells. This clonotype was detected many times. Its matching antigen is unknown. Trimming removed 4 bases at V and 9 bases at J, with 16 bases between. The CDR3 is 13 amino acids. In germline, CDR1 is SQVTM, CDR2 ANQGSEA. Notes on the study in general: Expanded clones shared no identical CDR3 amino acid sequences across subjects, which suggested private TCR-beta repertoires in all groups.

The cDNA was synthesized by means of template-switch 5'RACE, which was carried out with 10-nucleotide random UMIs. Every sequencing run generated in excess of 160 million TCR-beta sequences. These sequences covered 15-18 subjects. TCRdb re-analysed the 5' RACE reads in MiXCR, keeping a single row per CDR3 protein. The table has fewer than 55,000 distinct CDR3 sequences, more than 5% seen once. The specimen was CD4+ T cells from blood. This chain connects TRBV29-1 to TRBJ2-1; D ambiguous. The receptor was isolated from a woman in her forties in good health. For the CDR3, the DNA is TGCAGCGTTGTCCCTAACCTCGGCGGTGAGCAGTTCTTC. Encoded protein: CSVVPNLGGEQFF.